This T cell receptor (beta chain) was obtained from a study of Ad26.COV2.S vaccination and SARS-CoV-2 variants. CDR1 SNHLY and CDR2 FYNNEI come from the germline V gene. The V end was cut by 1 base, the J end by 3 bases, with 8 bases between. CDR3 length: 14 amino acids. Concerning this clone itself: The antigen is not known.

Findings of the study overall: Reported findings describe substantial breadth in spike-specific CD8+ and CD4+ T cell responses following vaccination. Quantification of TCR breadth and depth may have yielded underestimates of total T cell responses.

The treatment is: 15 to 20 received Ad26.COV2.S at low or high dose, single or two shots; roughly five received placebo; per-sample allocation not given. On day 63 after the first injection, vaccine and placebo recipients gave samples. Wuhan-strain spike was delivered by a replication-incompetent Ad26 vector. Clones were read by immunoSEQ multiplex PCR, and TCRdb kept only the in-frame ones, dropping some. In the table there are fewer than 500,000 clones, 90% of which are singletons. The source material was peripheral blood, sampled in a trial of Ad26.COV2.S vaccine versus placebo. This receptor was taken from a person between 18 and 60 years old who received the Ad26.COV2.S COVID-19 vaccine or a placebo. V usage is TRBV2 and J usage is TRBJ2-3; D remains ambiguous. In DNA form, the CDR3 reads TGTGCCAGCAGTGAAGGGGTATGGACAGATACGCAGTATTTT. Translation: CASSEGVWTDTQYF.